Each of the 23 T cell receptor beta chains below was sequenced from the same sample in a study of T-cell reconstitution after alpha-beta-depleted transplantation in children. TCRbeta library preparation incorporated unique molecular identifiers. TCRdb re-derived calls from the PCR reads in MiXCR, one entry per CDR3 protein. Of 380,000 or so distinct CDR3 sequences in the sample, roughly 14% were seen once. The sequencing here drew on PBMCs, taken from the stem cell graft. These receptors came from a human donor who donated a stem cell graft to a child with Fanconi anemia.

This clonotype was counted only a few times. The chain recombines TRBV4-2 with TRBJ2-2, with 9 bases that match TRBD2. V shed 4 bases and J 6 bases; nucleotides not matched to a gene: 9. The CDR3 loop spans 16 amino acids. Germline V gives CDR1 LGHNA, CDR2 YNFKEQ. The CDR3 DNA follows: TGTGCCAGCAGCCCTGAGGGCGGGGGGGCCCCCGGGGAGCTGTTTTTT. Residues: CASSPEGGGAPGELFF.

This clonotype has just one count. This chain uses TRBV7-3 with TRBJ1-1; D not resolved. This CDR3 is built from 15 residues. The germline CDR1 and CDR2 sequences are SGHTA and FQGTGA. The V end lost 1 base, the J end lost 3 bases, and 12 bases lay between the germline ends. The CDR3, as DNA: TGTGCCAGCAGCTTAAATCCGGGATGGGACACTGAAGCTTTCTTT. Its protein product is CASSLNPGWDTEAFF.

Many counts were recorded for this clonotype. The chain joins TRBV11-2 to TRBJ2-1; D is undetermined. The CDR3 is made up of 14 amino acids. The germline V gene encodes CDR1 SGHAT and CDR2 FQNNGV. Trimming pared 0 bases from V and 3 bases from J, leaving 6 bases between. In nucleotides, the CDR3 is TGTGCCAGCAGCTTAGAGGGGTACTACAATGAGCAGTTCTTC. Its protein product is CASSLEGYYNEQFF.

This clonotype was seen a handful of times. The chain employs TRBV7-4 and TRBJ1-5; D perhaps matches TRBD1 (6 bases). The V end was cut by 9 bases, the J end by 0 bases, with 18 bases between. This CDR3 contains 16 residues. Germline loops: CDR1 SGHVT, CDR2 SQSDAQ. The CDR3 loop is CARLQGALYSNQPQHF. DNA for the CDR3: TGTGCCAGACTACAGGGTGCCCTCTATAGCAATCAGCCCCAGCATTTT.

There are many counts of this clonotype. J is TRBJ2-1 and V is TRBV12-3 or TRBV12-4, with 12 bases matching TRBD2. This CDR3 region has 14 residues. V dropped 7 bases and J dropped 9; count of bases not matched to a gene: 7. The CDR3 reads CASTKLAGGFEQFF. The CDR3, as DNA: TGTGCCAGCACCAAACTAGCGGGGGGATTTGAGCAGTTCTTC.

The chain carries TRBV5-1 and TRBJ2-1, with a weak D call TRBD1 (5 bases). The CDR3 runs to 15 residues. V was trimmed by 0 bases and J by 3 bases, leaving 10 bases between them. From germline, CDR1 is SGHRS and CDR2 YFSETQ. In DNA, the CDR3 is TGCGCCAGCAGCTTGGAAGTGGGGCGCTACAATGAGCAGTTCTTC. Its protein is CASSLEVGRYNEQFF.

Ten or more counts support this clonotype. This sequence joins TRBV20-1 and TRBJ2-3; 9 positions match TRBD1. V shed 5 bases and J 4 bases; nucleotides not matched to a gene: 7. CDR3 length: 14 amino acids. Germline V gene sequence: CDR1 DFQATT, CDR2 SNEGSKA (reference sequence). CDR3 coding DNA: TGCAGTGCTGGAAGGACAGGGGAGTCAGATACGCAGTATTTT. It encodes CSAGRTGESDTQYF.

V usage is TRBV6-2 or TRBV6-3 and J usage is TRBJ1-5, with unresolved D. Trimming removed 2 bases at V and 5 bases at J, with 4 bases between. The V gene's germline CDR1 is MNHEY and CDR2 SVGEGT. The CDR3 consists of 12 residues. The CDR3 DNA reads as TGTGCCAGCAGTTACACCTATCAGCCCCAGCATTTT. The encoded protein is CASSYTYQPQHF.

This chain uses TRBV27 with TRBJ2-2, with 8 bases fitting TRBD1. Germline values: CDR1 MNHEY, CDR2 SMNVEV (reference sequence). V shed 2 bases and J 2 bases; nucleotides not matched to a gene: 10. CDR3 size: 18 residues. CDR3 sequence: CASSLVGQGARNTGELFF. In DNA, the CDR3 is TGTGCCAGCAGTTTAGTAGGGCAGGGGGCCCGAAACACCGGGGAGCTGTTTTTT.

This clonotype was recorded a few times. V and J are TRBV15 and TRBJ1-1; no reliable D call. The V end was cut by 1 base, the J end by 1 base, with 4 bases between. Per germline, CDR1 LNHNV and CDR2 YYDKDF (reference sequence). This CDR3 region has 13 residues. CDR3 in DNA: TGTGCCACCAGCAGAGGGGCGAACACTGAAGCTTTCTTT. As protein: CATSRGANTEAFF.

The J gene is TRBJ1-5, the V gene TRBV13; D is unresolved. The CDR3 spans 17 residues. The V end was cut by 2 bases, the J end by 0 bases, with 14 bases between. Germline V gene data show CDR1 as PRHDT and CDR2 as FYEKMQ (reference sequence). The CDR3 loop is CASSLSSDFYSNQPQHF. In nucleotides, the CDR3 is TGTGCCAGCAGCTTATCATCCGATTTCTATAGCAATCAGCCCCAGCATTTT.

This clonotype was found a few times. This sequence joins TRBV29-1 and TRBJ2-3, with D possibly being TRBD2 (5 bases). V gave up 3 bases and J gave up 6 bases, with 7 bases separating them. Germline-derived CDR1 and CDR2 are SQVTM and ANQGSEA. CDR3 length: 11 residues. CDR3 in amino acids: CSVEGSDTQYF. The CDR3 bases are TGCAGCGTTGAGGGGAGTGATACGCAGTATTTT.

This clonotype has only a few counts. V and J are TRBV18 and TRBJ1-3; the D gene is possibly TRBD1 (6 bases). The germline V gene encodes CDR1 KGHSH and CDR2 LQKENI. The CDR3 totals 17 residues. The V and J ends lost 0 bases and 0 bases respectively, with 12 bases between them. The CDR3 sequence is CASSPPKTGSSGNTIYF. The CDR3 DNA reads as TGTGCCAGCTCACCACCAAAAACAGGGAGCTCTGGAAACACCATATATTTT.

This clonotype was counted ten times or more. V is TRBV10-3 and J is TRBJ2-2; 10 bases agree with TRBD1. This CDR3 is built from 15 residues. Germline V CDR1 and CDR2: ENHRY, SYGVKD. V was pared by 6 bases and J by 5 bases, with 6 bases of the junction left unmatched. The CDR3 DNA is TGTGCCATCAGCTCGACAGGGGGCGGGACCGGGGAGCTGTTTTTT. This gives the protein CAISSTGGGTGELFF.

This clonotype was seen at least ten times. V is TRBV20-1 and J is TRBJ2-3; D might be TRBD2 (5 bases). Germline CDR1 is DFQATT and CDR2 is SNEGSKA (reference sequence). Trimming left V 5 bases short and J 0 bases short, with 9 bases between. There are 13 residues in the CDR3. The CDR3 sequence: CSARDVSTDTQYF. The CDR3 bases are TGCAGTGCTCGGGATGTAAGCACAGATACGCAGTATTTT.

The sample holds many counts of this clonotype. The chain couples TRBV4-3 to TRBJ2-3; weak D call: TRBD2 (7 bases). There are 17 residues in the CDR3. V dropped 0 bases and J dropped 4 bases, with 17 bases sitting between them. The V gene's germline CDR1 is LGHNA and CDR2 YSLEER. The CDR3 DNA is TGCGCCAGCAGCCAAGAGGGTGGGGGGGGCATCGCAGATACGCAGTATTTT. It encodes CASSQEGGGGIADTQYF.

The chain couples TRBV14 to TRBJ2-3; 8 positions match TRBD2. CDR1 SGHDN and CDR2 FVKESK come from the germline V gene. The trim removed 2 bases at V and 0 bases at J, leaving 7 bases unmatched. The CDR3 is 17 residues long. The CDR3, as DNA: TGTGCCAGCAGCCAATTACCCAGCGGGAGAAGCACAGATACGCAGTATTTT. Translating it yields CASSQLPSGRSTDTQYF.

The rearrangement uses TRBV7-9 and TRBJ1-2, with a weak D call TRBD1 (5 bases). This CDR3 is 14 amino acids long. Germline lookup yields CDR1 SEHNR and CDR2 FQNEAQ (reference sequence). The V end was cut by 6 bases, the J end by 3 bases, with 14 bases between. The CDR3 loop is CASRSGGVDYGYTF. The CDR3 DNA sequence: TGTGCCAGCAGGAGTGGGGGAGTTGACTATGGCTACACCTTC.

This clonotype was counted only a few times. The V and J genes are TRBV29-1 and TRBJ2-3; the D is unclear. The CDR3 length is 14 residues. The germline V and J ends were trimmed by 7 bases and 0 bases, with 14 bases remaining between them. CDR1 SQVTM and CDR2 ANQGSEA come from the germline V gene. In DNA form, the CDR3 reads TGCAGCGCTGCCCAGTCGTCTAGCACAGATACGCAGTATTTT. Its protein product is CSAAQSSSTDTQYF.

This clonotype showed up many times. The chain uses TRBV29-1 and TRBJ2-3; D not certain. Germline loops: CDR1 SQVTM, CDR2 ANQGSEA. Trimming removed 0 bases at V and 3 bases at J, with 7 bases between. The CDR3 consists of 13 residues. In DNA, the CDR3 is TGCAGCGTTGAAGATCCGAGGACAGATACGCAGTATTTT. The encoded protein is CSVEDPRTDTQYF.

In its sample, this clonotype was seen many times. The rearrangement links TRBV5-1 to TRBJ1-1, with 8 bases matching TRBD1. The CDR3 totals 15 residues. Per germline, CDR1 SGHRS and CDR2 YFSETQ. The V and J ends lost 1 base and 4 bases, in that order; junction bases with no gene match: 6. This CDR3 reads CASSLQGADLTEAFF. The DNA of the CDR3 is TGCGCCAGCAGCTTGCAGGGGGCGGACCTCACTGAAGCTTTCTTT.

V gene TRBV19 combines with J gene TRBJ1-2, with D perhaps TRBD1 (5 bases). CDR1 is LNHDA, CDR2 SQIVND, per germline (reference sequence). The CDR3 length is 17 residues. Trimming took off 6 bases at V and 2 bases at J, with 22 bases between the two ends. In DNA form, the CDR3 reads TGTGCCAGTAGGACAAGCTTTGGCGATAGGGACAACTATGGCTACACCTTC. This sequence encodes CASRTSFGDRDNYGYTF.

This clonotype appeared many times. The chain is built from TRBV5-5 and TRBJ2-3; 7 positions match TRBD2. There are 15 residues in the CDR3. With V trimmed by 3 bases and J by 2 bases, 6 bases remained unmatched. CDR1 and CDR2 from the germline V gene are SGHKS and YYEKEE (reference sequence). The CDR3 DNA is TGTGCCAGCAGCTCGTCGGGGAGGGACACAGATACGCAGTATTTT. Encoded protein: CASSSSGRDTDTQYF.